This T cell receptor (beta chain) derives from a study of T cell responses to AZD1222 COVID-19 vaccine (dated by TCRdb to the early 2020s). Notes on the research overall: TCR sequencing covered 233 trial participants: approximately 200 given two doses of AZD1222 and around 25 given two doses of MenACWY control vaccine. Enrollment into the trials was organized by age into subgroups of 18-55, 56-69 and 70-plus years, and those subgroups contained about 160, 30 and 59 TCR-sequenced participants, respectively. Overall results and qualifications from the work: No day 14 peak-response samples were available, so repertoires were characterized only after the peak T cell response. In the small 56-69-year group, the increase in depth fell short of significance, most likely because of low power. Epitopes outside the regions mutated in the B.1.351 and B.1.1.7 variants were reportedly recognized by nearly half of the unique spike-specific TCRs. Conclusions about previously exposed vaccinees are limited, since just a handful of AZD1222 recipients were seropositive for SARS-CoV-2 at baseline. The vaccine-associated CD4 TCRs covered the entire spike protein, and the dominant responses fell in regions 160-218 and 743-854. Participants were mostly white British, with more females than males. The authors suggested clonal diversity may have been underestimated. After two AZD1222 doses, both the breadth and the depth of spike-specific TCRs were significantly higher than at day 0 and than in MenACWY recipients.

The CDR3 regions of human TCRbeta chains were analyzed by immunosequencing. Regarding the original processing steps: Repertoire TCRs were matched against a reference library of SARS-CoV-2-specific TCRs generated with the MIRA antigen-specificity platform. Breadth meant the fraction of unique TCRs that were SARS-CoV-2-associated, whereas depth meant the fraction of total T cells that were SARS-CoV-2-associated. Using the MIRA data, each spike-specific TCR was assigned both to the spike region to which the TCR was reactive and to a CD4 or CD8 class. Log10-transformed breadth and depth values were compared by one-way ANOVA with Sidak's multiple comparisons tests. The table comes from immuneACCESS by way of TCRdb, which keeps in-frame sequences with V and J called. Part of the clones is missing from these tables; in studies checked, under half for an unresolved V gene and the rest for unknown reasons. The DNA gave D and trimming, while V, J and clone size come from that table. The sample table contains approximately 150,000 clones; only one count was recorded for more than 80% of them. Around 2.9% of the sample lies in the top ten.

Of note for this clone: No cognate antigen has been identified for it. Base qualities are missing; no much larger clone stands one base away.

The sample's time point, from its label and the paper: about 28 days (+/-7) after the second vaccine dose. AZD1222 recipients with second doses at about 4 weeks or about 12 weeks were pooled, because spike-specific TCR depth and breadth did not differ between schedules. Samples from vaccinated people were obtained from the UK trials COV001 and COV002, which included a single-blind randomized controlled phase 2/3 trial of AZD1222 (ChAdOx1 nCoV-19) in healthy adults. For TCRbeta chain sequencing, PBMC samples from trial participants were taken at day 0 and at day 28 after the second dose. For this chain, trimming is 5 bases at the V end and 5 bases at the J end, and the number of junction bases without a gene match is 3. CDR1 and CDR2 are read off the germline V gene (reference sequence) as MNHNY and SVGAGI. From the cysteine through the phenylalanine, the CDR3 covers 13 amino acids. The kept DNA is CDR3 alone, 39 bases in frame from the first base.

Material: peripheral blood, obtained 28 days after the second AZD1222 dose. The chain links TRBV6-6 with TRBJ2-7; 10 middle bases align to TRBD1. The origin of this receptor is an adult who received the AZD1222 COVID-19 vaccine. The CDR3 here reads CASSGTGVNEQYF. The DNA sequence reads TGTGCCAGCAGTGGGACAGGGGTCAACGAGCAGTACTTC.